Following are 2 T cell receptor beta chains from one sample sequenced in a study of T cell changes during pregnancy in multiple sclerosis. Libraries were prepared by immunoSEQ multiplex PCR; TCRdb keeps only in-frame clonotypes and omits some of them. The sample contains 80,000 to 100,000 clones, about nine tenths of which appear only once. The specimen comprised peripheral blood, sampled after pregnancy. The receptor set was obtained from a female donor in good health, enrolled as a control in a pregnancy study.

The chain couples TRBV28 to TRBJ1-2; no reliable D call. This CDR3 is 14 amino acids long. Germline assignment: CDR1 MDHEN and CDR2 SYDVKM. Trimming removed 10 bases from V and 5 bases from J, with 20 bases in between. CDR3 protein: CAIAVSGAGYGYTF. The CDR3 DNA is TGTGCCATCGCAGTTTCGGGAGCCGGGTATGGCTACACCTTC.

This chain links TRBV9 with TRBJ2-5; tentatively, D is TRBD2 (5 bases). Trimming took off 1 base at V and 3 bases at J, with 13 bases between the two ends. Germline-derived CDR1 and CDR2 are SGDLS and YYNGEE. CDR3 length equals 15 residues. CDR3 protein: CASSVIRGQKETQYF. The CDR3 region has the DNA TGTGCCAGCAGCGTAATCCGGGGTCAAAAAGAGACCCAGTACTTC.